Here is one TCR beta chain with its context. This sample was included in a study of patients and donors after allogeneic stem cell transplantation. TCRdb redid the calling of the RT-PCR reads with MiXCR, one entry per CDR3 protein. The sample includes roughly 940,000 distinct CDR3 sequences, about a sixth of them seen just once. The CDR3 is 15 residues long. Trimming removed 2 bases from V and 5 bases from J; junction bases left unmatched: 2. CDR1 is MNHEY, CDR2 SVGAGI, per germline. The chain couples TRBV6-5 to TRBJ2-5; 13 nucleotides match TRBD2. This TCR was sampled from a human donor who was either an allogeneic HSCT recipient or a stem cell or donor lymphocyte infusion donor (not recorded which). It is not recorded whose cells these are; they may come from a transplant donor. Source material: blood, either unsorted or a sorted T cell fraction (not recorded which). The DNA for the CDR3 is TGTGCCAGCAGTTACGGGACTAGCGGGATTGAGACCCAGTACTTC. Translated, it gives CASSYGTSGIETQYF.